This TCR beta chain comes out of a study of T cells in Graves' hyperthyroidism and ophthalmopathy. The sample holds a few counts of this clonotype. Its antigen is undetermined. A read error may account for a junction end that differs from germline. The CDR3 is 11 residues long. From germline, CDR1 is DFQATT and CDR2 SNEGSKA (reference sequence). The CDR3 regions of TCR beta were amplified from RNA transcripts. The TCR CDR3 was amplified in a first-round RT-PCR using the HTBI primer set. TCRdb used MiXCR to reprocess the multiplex PCR reads, holding one entry per CDR3 protein. The sample lists 350,000 to 400,000 distinct CDR3 sequences, approximately 15% occurring once. Findings and limits, study-wide: Patients with ophthalmopathy were separated from those with stable hyperthyroidism by a 13 V-J model.

Uncontrolled infection, other autoimmune disease, pregnancy or lactation disqualified patients from enrolment. It was 8 to 10 ml of fresh peripheral blood that supplied the PBMCs. This sequence was found in an older woman with Graves' hyperthyroidism. Sequenced sample: blood. The rearrangement links TRBV20-1 to TRBJ2-1; D not resolved. This chain's CDR3 is CRAIENDEQFF. The CDR3 nucleotides read TGCAGAGCTATCGAGAACGATGAGCAGTTCTTC.